What follows describes a single TCR beta chain. Germline-derived CDR1 and CDR2 are MDHEN and SYDVKM. The CDR3 length is 13 residues. After removal of 5 bases from V and 5 bases from J, the junction contained 4 bases not matched to a gene. The data were obtained in a study of blood T cell repertoires in COVID-19. Study-level information: Acute and convalescent COVID-19 specimens originated in the United States, Italy and Spain. In each case, the material was cDNA or gDNA derived from T cells, B-cell-depleted T cells, or PBMCs.

Per the original data handling: The assay estimated nucleated cells by amplifying reference gene primers. Generated by immunoSEQ multiplex PCR, the TCRdb table keeps only in-frame clones and is missing some. V and J calls and clone size come straight from that table; D and trimming were deduced from the DNA. The data show over 85,000 clones, 85% to 90% seen once. This TCR derives from a human donor in a cohort sampled during active COVID-19. This chain uses TRBV28 with TRBJ2-5; 8 positions match TRBD1. The specimen sequenced was peripheral blood. The DNA of the CDR3 is TGTGCCAGCAGTCCCGGGGACAGGGAGACCCAGTACTTC. Translation: CASSPGDRETQYF.